This T cell receptor beta chain is drawn from a study of cytomegalovirus exposure and HLA in healthy donors. Per the germline V gene, CDR1 is MDHEN and CDR2 is SYDVKM. J gave up 13 bases and V 5 bases, and 9 bases lay outside the gene matches. The CDR3 consists of 12 residues. Sequenced by immunoSEQ multiplex PCR; TCRdb stores in-frame clones only, minus some. The data hold around 60,000 clones, with about 92% observed a single time. The study, taken as a whole, reports: Around 160 TCR beta chains were listed as cytomegalovirus-associated.

The sample holds one count of this clone. Its target is unknown. The source is a young woman in good health and CMV-seronegative. J is TRBJ1-1 and V is TRBV28; 8 bases are shared with TRBD1. Source material: PBMCs. The CDR3 sequence: CASSLGQGMDFF. The CDR3 DNA is TGTGCCAGCAGTCTCGGACAGGGTATGGATTTCTTT. Supplemented by reference TRBV28 and TRBJ1-1, the full variable domain reads DVKVTQSSRYLVKRTGEKVFLECVQDMDHENMFWYRQDPGLGLRLIYFSYDVKMKEKGDIPEGYSVSREKKERFSLILESASTNQTSMYLCASSLGQGMDFFGQGTRLTVV.